Each of the 3 T cell receptor beta chains below was sequenced from the same sample in a study of T-cell memory formation after mild COVID-19. Each CDR3 protein is one row after TCRdb ran MiXCR on the 5' RACE reads. The sample shows around 340,000 distinct CDR3 sequences, roughly 14% of them seen only once. Sequencing input: PBMCs or a T cell subset sorted from them (not recorded which). Receptor source: a man aged 18 to 30 who had mild COVID-19 (a few samples of this study predate the infection). Cell type and time point are not known.

V is TRBV20-1 and J is TRBJ2-7; TRBD2 aligns across 8 bases. Germline CDR1 DFQATT, CDR2 SNEGSKA (reference sequence). The CDR3 totals 16 residues. The V gene end was trimmed by 0 bases and the J gene end by 7 bases; junction bases not matched to a gene: 14. CDR3 nucleotide sequence: TGCAGTGCTAGAGACTCCGGGCGGGGACTAGTAGGTGAGCAGTACTTC. The encoded protein is CSARDSGRGLVGEQYF.

This clonotype was counted between two and nine times. The V call is TRBV6-5, the J call TRBJ1-5; D gene unclear. V lost 8 bases to trimming and J lost 3 bases, with 11 bases between them. Per the germline V gene, CDR1 is MNHEY and CDR2 is SVGAGI. This CDR3 has 13 residues. The CDR3 bases are TGTGCCAGCGCCCCAGTAATCAATCAGCCCCAGCATTTT. Translating it yields CASAPVINQPQHF.

This clonotype was counted a few times. The chain employs TRBV2 and TRBJ1-1, with a weak D call TRBD1 (5 bases). CDR3 length: 14 residues. V was pared by 5 bases and J by 4 bases, with 14 bases between. In germline, CDR1 is SNHLY, CDR2 FYNNEI. In nucleotides, the CDR3 is TGTGCCAGCAGTCCGAACACTGGGGGCACTGAAGCTTTCTTT. It is translated as CASSPNTGGTEAFF.